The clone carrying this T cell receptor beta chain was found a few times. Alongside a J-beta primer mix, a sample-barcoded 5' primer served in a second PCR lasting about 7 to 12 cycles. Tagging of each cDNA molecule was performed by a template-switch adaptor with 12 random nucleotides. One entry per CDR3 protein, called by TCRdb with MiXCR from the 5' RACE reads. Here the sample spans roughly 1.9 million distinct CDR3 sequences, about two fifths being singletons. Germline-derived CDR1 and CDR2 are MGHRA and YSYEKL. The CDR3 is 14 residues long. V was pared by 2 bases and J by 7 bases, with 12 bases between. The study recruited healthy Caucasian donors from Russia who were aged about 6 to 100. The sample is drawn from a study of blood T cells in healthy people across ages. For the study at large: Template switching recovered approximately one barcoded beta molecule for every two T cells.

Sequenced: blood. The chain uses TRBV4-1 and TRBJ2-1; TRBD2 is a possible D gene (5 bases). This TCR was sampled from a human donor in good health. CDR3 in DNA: TGCGCCAGCAGCCAATCCGGGGTCAGGAATGAGCAGTTCTTC. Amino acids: CASSQSGVRNEQFF.